This is a list of T cell receptor beta chains from one sample in a study of T-cell reconstitution after alpha-beta-depleted transplantation in children. TCRdb redid the calling of the PCR reads with MiXCR, one entry per CDR3 protein. The sample has 500,000 to 650,000 distinct CDR3 sequences, 10% to 15% seen once. The material was PBMCs, mostly from graft donor cells, obtained 360 days after TCRalphabeta/CD19-depleted stem cell transplant. Receptors originate from a male patient aged 5 to 17 who had a stem cell transplant for acute myeloid leukemia, so the T cells may come from the graft donor. CDR3s include the opening cysteine and the closing phenylalanine or tryptophan. The order of the fields is clone size, V gene, D gene, J gene, CDR3 DNA, CDR3 protein. A D gene is named only where the DNA matches it firmly. Size values are once, few and many counts, or a class for expanded clones, and some rows have none.

few	TRBV20-1	.	TRBJ1-6	TGCAGTGCCCAGAGGGAAGGCCTTAATTCACCCCTCCACTTT	CSAQREGLNSPLHF
.	TRBV27	TRBD1	TRBJ2-2	TGTGCCAGCAGTTACAAGACAGGGGGCATCGGGGAGCTGTTTTTT	CASSYKTGGIGELFF
.	TRBV29-1	.	TRBJ2-5	TGCAGCGTGGGGGGGCCCCAGTACTTC	CSVGGPQYF
many	TRBV18	.	TRBJ2-4	TGTGCCAGCTCACCATCCCGGACGCAAAACATTCAGTACTTC	CASSPSRTQNIQYF
few	TRBV4-3	TRBD1	TRBJ2-2	TGCGCCAGCAGCCAAGATCGAGCAGGGGGCCTCACCGGGGAGCTGTTTTTT	CASSQDRAGGLTGELFF
few	TRBV9	TRBD1	TRBJ2-1	TGTGCCAGCAGCGTATTGGGGACAGGGGTCATAGAGGCCCTCAATGAGCAGTTCTTC	CASSVLGTGVIEALNEQFF
.	TRBV28	TRBD1	TRBJ1-5	TGTGCCAGCAGCCGCTCCGGGACAGGGATGAGGGTGGAGCCCCAGCATTTT	CASSRSGTGMRVEPQHF
few	TRBV29-1	TRBD2	TRBJ2-1	TGCAGCGTTTACCTAGCGGGAGAGTTGTATGAGCAGTTCTTC	CSVYLAGELYEQFF
few	TRBV5-6	.	TRBJ2-7	TGTGCCAGCAGCTTGAAGACTCCTTCCTACGAGCAGTACTTC	CASSLKTPSYEQYF
.	TRBV5-1	TRBD1	TRBJ2-7	TGCGCCAGTTCGCCAGGCCCACAGGGGGAATCCTACGAGCAGTACTTC	CASSPGPQGESYEQYF
.	TRBV24-1	.	TRBJ2-2	TGTGCCACCAGTGATTTCGTCGGCACCGGGGAGCTGTTTTTT	CATSDFVGTGELFF
.	TRBV5-1	.	TRBJ2-5	TGCGCCAGCAGCTCGGACCGGAAACTTGCGGCCCAGTACTTC	CASSSDRKLAAQYF
few	TRBV14	TRBD1	TRBJ1-1	TGTGCCAGCAGCCAAAAGGATGCGAACCCCCCTTGGACAGGGGGATATGTCACTGAAGCTTTCTTT	CASSQKDANPPWTGGYVTEAFF
many	TRBV9	TRBD2	TRBJ2-2	TGTGCCAGCAGCGTTGGACTAGCGGACACCGGGGAGCTGTTTTTT	CASSVGLADTGELFF
.	TRBV6-5	.	TRBJ2-1	TGTGCCAGCAGTTACGCACCCGGACTGGTTGGAGAGCAGTTCTTC	CASSYAPGLVGEQFF
.	TRBV12-3/TRBV12-4	TRBD1	TRBJ2-7	TGTGCCAGCAGTCGTCCGGGACAGCACTACGAGCAGTACTTC	CASSRPGQHYEQYF
.	TRBV12-5	.	TRBJ2-1	TGTGCTAGTGGAGCTATTGGCGGCTCCTACAATGAGCAGTTCTTC	CASGAIGGSYNEQFF
few	TRBV29-1	TRBD1	TRBJ1-5	TGCAGCGTTGATGGACAGGGCCATCAGCCCCAGCATTTT	CSVDGQGHQPQHF
many	TRBV7-9	.	TRBJ2-6	TGTGCCAGCAGCTTCAGGCACTCTGGGGCCAACGTCCTGACTTTC	CASSFRHSGANVLTF
.	TRBV15	TRBD2	TRBJ2-3	TGTGCCACCAGCAGAGTGGGCGGCGGGAGTGCGGGGTACAGAGGAACGCAGTATTTT	CATSRVGGGSAGYRGTQYF
.	TRBV7-2	TRBD2	TRBJ2-7	TGTGCCAGCAGGTCCCGACTAGCGGGAGAGCAGTACTTC	CASRSRLAGEQYF
few	TRBV5-6	.	TRBJ2-6	TGTGCCAGCAGCTTCGACAGTTTGCTCTCTGGGGCCAACGTCCTGACTTTC	CASSFDSLLSGANVLTF
few	TRBV14	.	TRBJ2-3	TGTGCCAGCAGTTACAGACATCCTAGCACAGATACGCAGTATTTT	CASSYRHPSTDTQYF
.	TRBV20-1	.	TRBJ1-5	TGCAGTGCTAGTGGGAATCAGCCCCAGCATTTT	CSASGNQPQHF
few	TRBV6-5	.	TRBJ2-3	TGTGCCAGCAGTTACGGTGGGCACAGCACAGATACGCAGTATTTT	CASSYGGHSTDTQYF
many	TRBV24-1	.	TRBJ2-5	TGTGCCACCCTACCCCAGTACTTC	CATLPQYF
.	TRBV20-1	TRBD1	TRBJ1-5	TGCAGTGCAGGGACAGGGGGACTAAGCAATCAGCCCCAGCATTTT	CSAGTGGLSNQPQHF
.	TRBV27	.	TRBJ2-7	TGTGCCAGCAGTTTAAGTCGAGGCGGCGGGTACTACTACGAGCAGTACTTC	CASSLSRGGGYYYEQYF
.	TRBV4-2	TRBD1	TRBJ2-7	TGTGCCAGCAGCCGCGATCGCACAGGGGCCGAGCAGTACTTC	CASSRDRTGAEQYF
few	TRBV7-9	TRBD1	TRBJ2-2	TGTGCCAGCAGCCGTCCCGGGACAGGGGGCGCGAACACCGGGGAGCTGTTTTTT	CASSRPGTGGANTGELFF
.	TRBV7-2	TRBD2	TRBJ2-1	TGTGCCAGCAGCCCGCTAGCGGGCCGAACCTACAATGAGCAGTTCTTC	CASSPLAGRTYNEQFF
many	TRBV5-1	TRBD1	TRBJ1-1	TGCGCCAGCAGCTTTACAGGGGAGCCCACTGAAGCTTTCTTT	CASSFTGEPTEAFF
.	TRBV28	.	TRBJ2-3	TGTGCCAGCAGTTTATTTGTGACAGATACGCAGTATTTT	CASSLFVTDTQYF
few	TRBV20-1	TRBD2	TRBJ2-7	TGCAGTGCTCTAGGACTAGCGGCGATCTCCTACGAGCAGTACTTC	CSALGLAAISYEQYF
.	TRBV29-1	.	TRBJ1-5	TGCAGCGTCATGTGGGACGGCAATAGCAATCAGCCCCAGCATTTT	CSVMWDGNSNQPQHF
few	TRBV10-3	TRBD2	TRBJ2-5	TGTGCCATCAGTGAGTCGACTAGCGGGAGGATCCCCCAAGAGACCCAGTACTTC	CAISESTSGRIPQETQYF
few	TRBV18	TRBD2	TRBJ2-1	TGTGCCAGCTCACCACTAGGAGCGGGAGTCGGGTACAATGAGCAGTTCTTC	CASSPLGAGVGYNEQFF
.	TRBV4-2	TRBD2	TRBJ2-7	TGTGCCAGCAGCCAAGAAACTAGCGGGAAAACTCTGGCCTACGAGCAGTACTTC	CASSQETSGKTLAYEQYF
few	TRBV13	TRBD2	TRBJ2-7	TGTGCCAGCAGCGACCTTGCGACTAGCGGGGAGCAGTACTTC	CASSDLATSGEQYF
few	TRBV7-3	.	TRBJ2-1	TGTGCCAGCAGCTTTAGCGGACTAAATGAGCAGTTCTTC	CASSFSGLNEQFF
many	TRBV20-1	TRBD2	TRBJ2-1	TGCAGTGCTTTAGCGGGAGGGCCATACAATGAGCAGTTCTTC	CSALAGGPYNEQFF
few	TRBV5-1	.	TRBJ1-2	TGCGCCAGCAGCTCGGTTTATAACTATGGCTACACCTTC	CASSSVYNYGYTF
few	TRBV21-1	.	TRBJ2-2	TGTGCCAGCAGCAAGACTGGGAGTAGCGGGAGTTTGAGGAACACCGGGGAGCTGTTTTTT	CASSKTGSSGSLRNTGELFF
few	TRBV24-1	TRBD2	TRBJ2-1	TGTGCCACCAGCACTAGCGGGAGATACAATGAGCAGTTCTTC	CATSTSGRYNEQFF
few	TRBV7-8	TRBD2	TRBJ2-7	TGTGCCAGCAGCTTAGCGGGACTAGCTTTATACGAGCAGTACTTC	CASSLAGLALYEQYF
.	TRBV5-8	.	TRBJ2-5	TGTGCCAGCAGCTTGTTTAGAACGTCAGAGAAGAAAGAGACCCAGTACTTC	CASSLFRTSEKKETQYF
few	TRBV29-1	.	TRBJ2-1	TGCAGCGTTGTAACCCAGCTCCATGTCGCCTACAATGAGCAGTTCTTC	CSVVTQLHVAYNEQFF
few	TRBV19	TRBD2	TRBJ2-2	TGTGCCAGTAGTTCGCAACTAGCGGGAAGAACCGGGGAGCTGTTTTTT	CASSSQLAGRTGELFF
.	TRBV20-1	TRBD2	TRBJ2-5	TGCAGTGCTCGGGCGGGGGTTGAGACCCAGTACTTC	CSARAGVETQYF
many	TRBV28	.	TRBJ2-7	TGTGCCAGCAGTACGTTCCCCTACGAGCAGTACTTC	CASSTFPYEQYF
.	TRBV29-1	.	TRBJ2-7	TGCAGCGTTGATGGGGGGTGGGGAGCCTACGAGCAGTACTTC	CSVDGGWGAYEQYF
.	TRBV6-2/TRBV6-3	.	TRBJ2-7	TGTGCCAGCAGTTACTCTCAGGCCTACGAGCAGTACTTC	CASSYSQAYEQYF
few	TRBV5-1	TRBD2	TRBJ2-1	TGCGCCAGCAGCTCCGGGACTAGCGGGAGGGCCGCCAATGAGCAGTTCTTC	CASSSGTSGRAANEQFF